These 25 T cell receptor beta chains originate from one sample sequenced in a study of blood T cell repertoires in COVID-19. Sequencing used immunoSEQ multiplex PCR; TCRdb keeps in-frame clones, though not all of them. Among around 250,000 clones listed, about 86% were seen once. The sequenced material came from peripheral blood. The receptors shown here come from a man in his sixties with acute or convalescent COVID-19.

This clone occurred once. The J gene is TRBJ2-7, the V gene TRBV5-4, with 8 bases that match TRBD2. This CDR3 is 14 amino acids long. The trim removed 0 bases at V and 3 bases at J, leaving 2 bases unmatched. Germline values: CDR1 SGHNT, CDR2 YYREEE (reference sequence). The chain's CDR3 is CASSLGGTSYEQYF. CDR3 coding DNA: TGTGCCAGCAGCTTGGGGGGGACTAGCTACGAGCAGTACTTC.

The chain joins TRBV19 to TRBJ1-1; TRBD1 might be the D (5 bases). The germline V and J ends were trimmed by 9 bases and 5 bases, with 13 bases remaining between them. The V gene's germline CDR1 is LNHDA and CDR2 SQIVND (reference sequence). The CDR3 spans 12 residues. The CDR3 sequence: CASDLGGTEAFF. The CDR3, as DNA: TGTGCCAGCGACCTGGGGGGGACTGAAGCTTTCTTT.

The chain joins TRBV11-3 to TRBJ2-7, with 11 bases aligning to TRBD2. Losses at the gene ends were 5 bases for V and 2 bases for J; bases not matched to a gene: 8. CDR1 and CDR2 (germline): SGHNT, YENEEA. CDR3 length: 16 amino acids. CDR3 amino acids: CASSPAGTSGTYEQYF. The CDR3 region has the DNA TGTGCCAGCAGCCCCGCCGGGACTAGCGGAACCTACGAGCAGTACTTC.

The J gene is TRBJ2-2, the V gene TRBV6-4; TRBD2 matches 7 bases. Trimming took 5 bases from V and 3 from J; bases not matched to a gene: 6. Germline V gene data show CDR1 as MRHNA and CDR2 as SNTAGT. This CDR3 spans 15 amino acids. The CDR3 region has the DNA TGTGCCAGCAGTCAAATTGCGGGGGACACCGGGGAGCTGTTTTTT. Amino acids: CASSQIAGDTGELFF.

This clone came up a few times. V gene TRBV21-1 combines with J gene TRBJ1-6; the table calls TRBD1, which could not be checked here. TRBV21-1 is a pseudogene segment. CDR3 size: 16 residues. The CDR3 sequence: CASSYLGQAYNSPLHF. The CDR3 region has the DNA TGTGCCAGCAGCTATCTCGGACAGGCGTATAATTCACCCCTCCACTTT.

The chain uses TRBV6-2 or TRBV6-3 and TRBJ2-3, with D possibly matching TRBD1 (5 bases). V dropped 6 bases and J dropped 0 bases, with 10 bases sitting between them. CDR1 and CDR2 (germline): MNHEY, SVGEGT. The CDR3 loop spans 14 amino acids. The CDR3 DNA reads TGTGCCAGCAGCAAAGACAGAAGCACAGATACGCAGTATTTT. This codes for CASSKDRSTDTQYF.

This clone was observed a handful of times. This chain links TRBV19 with TRBJ1-1; 9 positions agree with TRBD1. This CDR3 contains 13 residues. Trimming took 7 bases from V and 11 from J; bases not matched to a gene: 11. Germline loops: CDR1 LNHDA, CDR2 SQIVND (reference sequence). The CDR3 nucleotides are TGTGCCAGTAAGCCCGACAGGGGGGTCTTTGCTTTCTTT. Translation gives CASKPDRGVFAFF.

The chain's CDR3 is CASSPAGGLDLNEQFF. The CDR3 DNA reads TGCGCCAGCAGCCCGGCGGGGGGACTAGATCTGAATGAGCAGTTCTTC. The chain uses TRBV4-1 and TRBJ2-1; 8 bases align to TRBD2. The CDR3 contains 16 residues. Germline V CDR1 and CDR2: MGHRA, YSYEKL. J lost 7 bases, V lost 4 bases, and 12 bases had no gene match.

This clone turned up a few times. V and J are TRBV7-8 and TRBJ2-3, with D perhaps TRBD2 (5 bases). Looked up from germline, CDR1 is SGHVS and CDR2 is FQNEAQ. The V end was cut by 1 base, the J end by 2 bases, with 13 bases between. The CDR3 covers 16 residues. The CDR3 bases are TGTGCCAGCAGCTTAGTGTCGGGGAGAGCCACAGATACGCAGTATTTT. Protein product: CASSLVSGRATDTQYF.

The chain is built from TRBV6-5 and TRBJ2-3; 10 bases agree with TRBD2. The germline V gene encodes CDR1 MNHEY and CDR2 SVGAGI. The CDR3 spans 14 residues. After removal of 7 bases from V and 2 bases from J, the junction contained 3 bases not matched to a gene. The CDR3 sequence is CASKREGTTDTQYF. The CDR3 DNA is TGTGCCAGCAAGCGGGAGGGAACCACAGATACGCAGTATTTT.

This sequence joins TRBV15 and TRBJ1-1; a weak D match, TRBD1 (6 bases). The germline V gene encodes CDR1 LNHNV and CDR2 YYDKDF (reference sequence). Deletions cut 8 bases from V and 4 bases from J, with 11 bases between. The CDR3 is 12 amino acids. The CDR3 DNA is TGTGCCACCGGAAGGGGGACCACTGAAGCTTTCTTT. This sequence encodes CATGRGTTEAFF.

The chain uses TRBV14 and TRBJ2-7, with D maybe TRBD2 (6 bases). The V and J ends lost 4 bases and 2 bases respectively, with 15 bases between them. Per the germline V gene, CDR1 is SGHDN and CDR2 is FVKESK. CDR3 length equals 15 residues. This CDR3 reads CASSRYEGLPYEQYF. In DNA, the CDR3 is TGTGCCAGCAGCCGATACGAGGGACTTCCCTACGAGCAGTACTTC.

This chain joins TRBV2 and TRBJ2-2; 9 nucleotides match TRBD2. Germline V gene sequence: CDR1 SNHLY, CDR2 FYNNEI. With V trimmed by 7 bases and J by 5 bases, 5 bases remained unmatched. The CDR3 runs 14 residues. CDR3 in DNA: TGTGCCAGCAAGAAGCTAGCGGGAACCGGGGAGCTGTTTTTT. Translating it yields CASKKLAGTGELFF.

The rearrangement links TRBV5-1 to TRBJ1-1; possible D gene TRBD1, 5 bases. CDR1 SGHRS and CDR2 YFSETQ come from the germline V gene. The CDR3 consists of 15 residues. Trimming shortened V by 2 bases and J by 1 base, and 12 bases separated the two germline ends. CDR3: CASSFSTGGNTEAFF. CDR3 sequence (DNA): TGCGCCAGCAGCTTCTCAACAGGCGGGAACACTGAAGCTTTCTTT.

This clone was seen more than once but under ten times. The chain recombines TRBV6-6 with TRBJ2-5; 9 bases map to TRBD2. In germline, CDR1 is MNHNY, CDR2 SVGAGI (reference sequence). This CDR3 comprises 16 residues. With 6 bases clipped from V and 0 bases from J, the junction kept 8 bases outside the gene matches. The CDR3 sequence: CASRTTSGSYQETQYF. The CDR3 DNA reads TGTGCCAGCAGAACCACTAGCGGGTCCTACCAAGAGACCCAGTACTTC.

J is TRBJ1-2 and V is TRBV9; 9 bases map to TRBD1. CDR1 SGDLS and CDR2 YYNGEE come from the germline V gene. Germline trimming cut 3 bases from V and 6 bases from J; bases unmatched to any gene: 9. The CDR3 extends over 15 amino acids. CDR3 DNA sequence: TGTGCCAGCAGCGCGGGGACAGGGCGGATAGATGGCTACACCTTC. Its translation: CASSAGTGRIDGYTF.

This clone was detected a few times. V is TRBV6-5 and J is TRBJ2-3; D remains ambiguous. CDR1 and CDR2 from the germline V gene are MNHEY and SVGAGI. V shed 6 bases and J shed 1 base, with 8 bases lying between them. The CDR3 is made up of 13 amino acids. CDR3 sequence: CASRYRGTDTQYF. The CDR3 DNA sequence: TGTGCCAGCAGGTACCGGGGCACAGATACGCAGTATTTT.

The chain links TRBV5-4 to TRBJ1-1, with a weak D call TRBD1 (5 bases). Trimming cost V 6 bases and J 4 bases, with 19 bases left between them. Germline V gene lookup returns CDR1 SGHNT and CDR2 YYREEE (reference sequence). This CDR3 spans 15 amino acids. The CDR3 DNA is TGTGCCAGCAACCCGGGGTACGGGGGGACCACTGAAGCTTTCTTT. Protein product: CASNPGYGGTTEAFF.

The genes are TRBV30 and TRBJ1-1; 7 nucleotides match TRBD1. Per germline, CDR1 GTSNPN and CDR2 SVGIG (reference sequence). Germline trimming cut 5 bases from V and 1 base from J; bases unmatched to any gene: 4. CDR3 length: 13 amino acids. The CDR3 DNA reads TGTGCCTGGGGCAGGACAGGGAACACTGAAGCTTTCTTT. Amino acids: CAWGRTGNTEAFF.

The J gene is TRBJ2-7, the V gene TRBV28; 8 nucleotides agree with TRBD1. This CDR3 has 14 residues. Germline trimming cut 6 bases from V and 6 bases from J; bases unmatched to any gene: 10. CDR1 and CDR2 (germline): MDHEN, SYDVKM. This chain's CDR3 is CASRWMNRGSEQYF. The CDR3 DNA follows: TGTGCCAGCAGGTGGATGAACAGGGGGTCCGAGCAGTACTTC.

V gene TRBV5-1 combines with J gene TRBJ1-1; 9 positions agree with TRBD1. V lost 0 bases and J lost 3; bases outside the gene matches: 3. Germline V gives CDR1 SGHRS, CDR2 YFSETQ. CDR3 size: 15 residues. The CDR3 nucleotides are TGCGCCAGCAGCTTGGACAGGGGGCATGACACTGAAGCTTTCTTT. This gives the protein CASSLDRGHDTEAFF.

The chain is built from TRBV9 and TRBJ2-2; 9 nucleotides line up with TRBD1. The CDR3 contains 16 residues. Germline V gives CDR1 SGDLS, CDR2 YYNGEE. V was clipped by 3 bases and J by 2 bases; unmatched bases: 5. In DNA, the CDR3 is TGTGCCAGCAGCGCGCGGACAGGGGCCAACACCGGGGAGCTGTTTTTT. This sequence encodes CASSARTGANTGELFF.

The CDR3 loop reads CASSTVGQGRTEAFF. CDR3 nucleotide sequence: TGTGCCAGCAGCACCGTCGGGCAGGGAAGGACTGAAGCTTTCTTT. The chain employs TRBV7-2 and TRBJ1-1; tentatively, D is TRBD1 (5 bases). Germline V CDR1 and CDR2: SGHTA, FQGNSA. The CDR3 length is 15 residues. V gave up 5 bases and J gave up 5 bases, with 18 bases separating them.

The chain recombines TRBV19 with TRBJ2-1, with a possible D match to TRBD2 (5 bases). The length of the CDR3 is 17 residues. From germline, CDR1 is LNHDA and CDR2 SQIVND (reference sequence). Trimming left V 2 bases short and J 0 bases short, with 14 bases between. CDR3: CASSITLRVPSYNEQFF. The CDR3 coding sequence is TGTGCCAGTAGTATAACGTTGCGGGTACCCTCCTACAATGAGCAGTTCTTC.

As concerns this clone: Distinct nucleotide sequences in the sample also encode this CDR3. V is TRBV9 and J is TRBJ2-2, with D unclear. The germline V gene encodes CDR1 SGDLS and CDR2 YYNGEE. V was shortened by 0 bases and J by 6 bases, with 6 bases between the two germline ends. CDR3 length: 13 residues. CDR3: CASSVVSAGELFF. DNA of the CDR3: TGTGCCAGCAGCGTAGTATCTGCCGGGGAGCTGTTTTTT.